A single TCR beta chain is shown here with its context. The ends were cut back, 3 bases at V and 5 bases at J, with 11 bases in the middle. Germline V gene lookup returns CDR1 SGHNT and CDR2 YENEEA. The CDR3 spans 14 residues. Some clones are missing from TCRdb's copy, which holds only in-frame ones; the method was immunoSEQ multiplex PCR. The sample shows about 86,000 clones, 89% of them seen only once. The source of the sample is a study of T cell responses to AZD1222 COVID-19 vaccine. This specimen was peripheral blood, taken on day 0 of AZD1222 vaccination. The chain employs TRBV11-3 and TRBJ2-1; TRBD1 is a possible D gene (6 bases). The clonotype was recovered from an adult in good health. The CDR3 DNA is TGTGCCAGCAGCTTCGGCGAGGGGGACAATGAGCAGTTCTTC. The encoded protein is CASSFGEGDNEQFF.